The next 6 T cell receptor beta chains were all read from a single sample in a study of blood T cell repertoires in COVID-19. Clones were read by immunoSEQ multiplex PCR, and TCRdb kept only the in-frame ones, dropping some. Among under 250,000 clones listed, 80% to 85% were seen once. Sequencing was performed on peripheral blood. The receptors derive from a man aged 50 or older with active or convalescent COVID-19.

The CDR3 bases are TGTGCCAGCAGTTATTCGGGGTATGAAAAACTGTTTTTT. Protein: CASSYSGYEKLFF. J is TRBJ1-4 and V is TRBV28; D ambiguous. The CDR3 consists of 13 residues. The germline V and J ends were trimmed by 4 bases and 6 bases, with 9 bases remaining between them. Germline V lookup: CDR1 MDHEN, CDR2 SYDVKM.

This clone was observed a single time. The rearrangement uses TRBV28 and TRBJ1-4; TRBD1 is a possible D gene (6 bases). The CDR3 has 17 amino acids. The V gene's germline CDR1 is MDHEN and CDR2 SYDVKM. The V gene lost 6 bases and the J gene lost 2 bases, with 19 bases spanning the gap. The CDR3 reads CASRHTGWGRTNEKLFF. CDR3 DNA: TGTGCCAGCAGGCATACAGGGTGGGGTCGGACTAATGAAAAACTGTTTTTT.

J is TRBJ2-3 and V is TRBV5-1, with 8 bases aligning to TRBD2. V dropped 0 bases and J dropped 5; count of bases not matched to a gene: 8. The germline V gene has CDR1 SGHRS and CDR2 YFSETQ. The CDR3 consists of 16 residues. CDR3 coding DNA: TGCGCCAGCAGCTTGGAAGTAGCGGGGTATCGAGATACGCAGTATTTT. Its translation: CASSLEVAGYRDTQYF.

This chain links TRBV4-2 with TRBJ1-1, with D perhaps matching TRBD1 (5 bases). This CDR3 has 13 amino acids. Germline CDR1 reads LGHNA; CDR2 reads YNFKEQ. Deletions cut 7 bases from V and 2 bases from J, with 11 bases between. CDR3 in DNA: TGTGCCAGCATAGGGCAGGGCAACACTGAAGCTTTCTTT. This codes for CASIGQGNTEAFF.

The rearrangement uses TRBV30 and TRBJ1-1, with 7 nucleotides matching TRBD1. Germline CDR1 reads GTSNPN; CDR2 reads SVGIG (reference sequence). The length of the CDR3 is 15 residues. V dropped 0 bases and J dropped 5; count of bases not matched to a gene: 9. The CDR3 region has the DNA TGTGCCTGGAGTGTACGGGCAGGGGGAAAGACTGAAGCTTTCTTT. This translates into CAWSVRAGGKTEAFF.

J is TRBJ2-7 and V is TRBV28; D uncertain. V lost 6 bases and J 3 bases, leaving 9 bases between the germline ends. CDR1 and CDR2 from the germline V gene are MDHEN and SYDVKM. The CDR3 runs 12 residues. DNA for the CDR3: TGTGCCAGCAGCGTGGGCGTCTACGAGCAGTACTTC. As protein: CASSVGVYEQYF.